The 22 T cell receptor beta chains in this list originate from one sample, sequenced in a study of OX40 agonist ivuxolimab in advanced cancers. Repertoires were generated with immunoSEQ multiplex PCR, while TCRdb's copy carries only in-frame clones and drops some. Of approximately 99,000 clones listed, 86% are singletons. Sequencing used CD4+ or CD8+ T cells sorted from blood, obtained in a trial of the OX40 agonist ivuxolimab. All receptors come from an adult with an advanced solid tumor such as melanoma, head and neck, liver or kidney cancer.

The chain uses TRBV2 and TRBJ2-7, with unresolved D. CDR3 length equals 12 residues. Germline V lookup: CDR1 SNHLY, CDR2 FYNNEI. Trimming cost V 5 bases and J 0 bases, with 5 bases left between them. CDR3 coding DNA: TGTGCCAGCAGTAGAATCTCCTACGAGCAGTACTTC. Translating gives CASSRISYEQYF. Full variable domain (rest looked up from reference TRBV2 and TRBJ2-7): EPEVTQTPSHQVTQMGQEVILRCVPISNHLYFYWYRQILGQKVEFLVSFYNNEISEKSEIFDDQFSVERPDGSNFTLKIRSTKLEDSAMYFCASSRISYEQYFGPGTRLTVT.

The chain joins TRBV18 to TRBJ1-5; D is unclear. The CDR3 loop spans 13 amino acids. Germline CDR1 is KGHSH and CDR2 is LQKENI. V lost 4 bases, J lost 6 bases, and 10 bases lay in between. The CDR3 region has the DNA TGTGCCAGCTCACAGAATCACGGTCAGCCCCAGCATTTT. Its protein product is CASSQNHGQPQHF.

CDR3 sequence: CASSTSGQPSYEQYF. The CDR3, as DNA: TGTGCCAGCAGCACTTCAGGACAGCCATCCTACGAGCAGTACTTC. V is TRBV6-6 and J is TRBJ2-5; weak D call: TRBD1 (6 bases). Near its end, the DNA agrees better with TRBJ2-7, so the J call may be wrong. There are 15 residues in the CDR3. Germline CDR1 is MNHNY and CDR2 is SVGAGI (reference sequence).

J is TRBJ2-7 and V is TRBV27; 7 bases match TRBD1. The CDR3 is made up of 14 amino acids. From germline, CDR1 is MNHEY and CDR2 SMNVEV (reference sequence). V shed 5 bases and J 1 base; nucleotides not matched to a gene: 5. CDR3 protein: CASSSPGQSYEQYF. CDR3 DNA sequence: TGTGCCAGCAGTAGCCCGGGACAGTCCTACGAGCAGTACTTC.

CDR3 sequence (DNA): TGTGCCAGCAATCCCGGGGCAGGGCGAGGCTACACCTTC. This codes for CASNPGAGRGYTF. The chain recombines TRBV7-9 with TRBJ1-2; perhaps TRBD1 as D (5 bases). The length of the CDR3 is 13 residues. V lost 7 bases to trimming and J lost 8 bases, with 17 bases between them. CDR1 is SEHNR, CDR2 FQNEAQ, per germline (reference sequence).

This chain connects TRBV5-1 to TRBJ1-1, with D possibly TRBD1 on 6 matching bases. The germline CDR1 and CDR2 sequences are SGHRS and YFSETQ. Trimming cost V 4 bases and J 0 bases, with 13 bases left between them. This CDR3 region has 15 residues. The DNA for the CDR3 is TGCGCCAGCAGCGGGCCAGGGGCATTGAACACTGAAGCTTTCTTT. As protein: CASSGPGALNTEAFF.

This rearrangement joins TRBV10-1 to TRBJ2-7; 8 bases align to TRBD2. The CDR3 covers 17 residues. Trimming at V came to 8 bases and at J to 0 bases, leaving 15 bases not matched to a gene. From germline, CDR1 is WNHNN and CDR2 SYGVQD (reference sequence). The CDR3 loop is CASPRTSSPEGSYEQYF. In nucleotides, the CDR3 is TGCGCCAGCCCGAGGACTAGCTCCCCGGAGGGCTCCTACGAGCAGTACTTC.

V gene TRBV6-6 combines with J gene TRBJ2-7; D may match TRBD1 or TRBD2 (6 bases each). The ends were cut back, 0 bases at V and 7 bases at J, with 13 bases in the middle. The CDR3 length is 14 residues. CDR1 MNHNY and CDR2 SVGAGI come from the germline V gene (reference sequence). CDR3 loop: CASSYSTTGAEQYF. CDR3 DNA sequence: TGTGCCAGCAGTTACTCAACAACGGGGGCGGAGCAGTACTTC.

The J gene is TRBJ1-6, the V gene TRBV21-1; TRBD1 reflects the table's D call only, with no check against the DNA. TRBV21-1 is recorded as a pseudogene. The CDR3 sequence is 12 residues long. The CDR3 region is CASSARDKEGHF. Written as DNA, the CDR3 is TGTGCCAGCAGCGCCCGGGACAAAGAAGGCCACTTT.

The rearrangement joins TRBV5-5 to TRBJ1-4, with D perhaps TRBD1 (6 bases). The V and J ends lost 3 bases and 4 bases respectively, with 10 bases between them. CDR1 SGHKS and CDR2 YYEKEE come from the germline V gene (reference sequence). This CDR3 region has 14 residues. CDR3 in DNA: TGTGCCAGCAGCTCCGGACAGCTTAATGAAAAACTGTTTTTT. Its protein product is CASSSGQLNEKLFF.

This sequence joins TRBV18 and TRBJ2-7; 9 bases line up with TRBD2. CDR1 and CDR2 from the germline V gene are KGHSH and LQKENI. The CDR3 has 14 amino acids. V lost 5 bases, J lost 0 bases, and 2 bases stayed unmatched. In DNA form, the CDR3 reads TGTGCCAGCTCATCGACTAGCGGCTCCTACGAGCAGTACTTC. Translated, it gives CASSSTSGSYEQYF.

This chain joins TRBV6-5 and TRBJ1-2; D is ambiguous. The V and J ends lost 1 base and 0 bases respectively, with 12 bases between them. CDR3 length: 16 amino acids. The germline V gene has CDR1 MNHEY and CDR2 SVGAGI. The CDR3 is CASSYYPETPNYGYTF. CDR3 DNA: TGTGCCAGCAGTTACTACCCCGAGACACCTAACTATGGCTACACCTTC.

The CDR3 bases are TGTGCCAGCAGCTTAGCCGTCTCCGGGCTAGCGGGAGTGTCTCAGTTCTTC. Protein: CASSLAVSGLAGVSQFF. The chain links TRBV7-9 to TRBJ2-1; 10 nucleotides align to TRBD2. Germline V gene lookup returns CDR1 SEHNR and CDR2 FQNEAQ (reference sequence). The CDR3 covers 17 residues. Germline trimming cut 0 bases from V and 13 bases from J; bases unmatched to any gene: 15.

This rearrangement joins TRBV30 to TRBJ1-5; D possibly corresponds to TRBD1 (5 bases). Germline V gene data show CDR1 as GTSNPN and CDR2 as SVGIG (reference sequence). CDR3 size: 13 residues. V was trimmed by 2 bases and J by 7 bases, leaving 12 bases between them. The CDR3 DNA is TGTGCCTGGAGTAGGGCAGGGAGACAGCCCCAGCATTTT. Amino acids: CAWSRAGRQPQHF.

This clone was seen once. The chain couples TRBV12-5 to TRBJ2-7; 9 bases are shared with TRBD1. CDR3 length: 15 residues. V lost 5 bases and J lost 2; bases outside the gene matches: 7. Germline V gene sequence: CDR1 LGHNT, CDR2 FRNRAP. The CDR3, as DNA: TGTGCTAGTGGTAACCGACAGGGGGTAACCTACGAGCAGTACTTC. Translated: CASGNRQGVTYEQYF.

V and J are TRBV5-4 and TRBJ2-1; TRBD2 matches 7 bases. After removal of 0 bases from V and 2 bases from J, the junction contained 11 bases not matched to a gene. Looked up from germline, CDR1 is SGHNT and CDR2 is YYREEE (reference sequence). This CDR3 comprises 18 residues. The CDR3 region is CASSLAPGPSGTYNEQFF. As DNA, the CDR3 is TGTGCCAGCAGCTTGGCCCCCGGGCCTAGCGGTACCTACAATGAGCAGTTCTTC.

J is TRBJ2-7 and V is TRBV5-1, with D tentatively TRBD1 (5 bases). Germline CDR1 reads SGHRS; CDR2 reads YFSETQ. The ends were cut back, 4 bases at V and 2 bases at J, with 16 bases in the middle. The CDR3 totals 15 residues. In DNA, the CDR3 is TGCGCCAGCAGCCCAGATGCAGGGTCGACCTACGAGCAGTACTTC. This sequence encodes CASSPDAGSTYEQYF.

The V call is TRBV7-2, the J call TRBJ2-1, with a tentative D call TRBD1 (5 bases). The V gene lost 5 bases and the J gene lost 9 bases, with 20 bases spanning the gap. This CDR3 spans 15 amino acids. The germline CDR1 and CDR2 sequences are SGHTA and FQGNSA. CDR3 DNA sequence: TGTGCCAGCAGCCCCGAAGGGGCTCCCTATGGTGAGCAGTTCTTC. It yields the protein CASSPEGAPYGEQFF.

The CDR3 DNA sequence: TGTGCCAGCAGCGGGGACCTTTATCAGCCCCAGCATTTT. It encodes CASSGDLYQPQHF. The chain links TRBV7-9 to TRBJ1-5, with D possibly being TRBD1 (5 bases). Trimming pared 5 bases from V and 5 bases from J, leaving 10 bases between. The CDR3 is 13 residues long. Germline V CDR1 and CDR2: SEHNR, FQNEAQ (reference sequence).

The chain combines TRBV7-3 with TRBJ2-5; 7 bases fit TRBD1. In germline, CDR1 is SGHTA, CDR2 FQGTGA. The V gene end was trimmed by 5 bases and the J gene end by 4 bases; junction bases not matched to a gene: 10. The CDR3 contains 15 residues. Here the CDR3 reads CASSKTGTVGETQYF. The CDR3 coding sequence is TGTGCCAGCAGCAAAACCGGGACAGTGGGAGAGACCCAGTACTTC. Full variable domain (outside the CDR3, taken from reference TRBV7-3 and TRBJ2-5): GAGVSQTPSNKVTEKGKYVELRCDPISGHTALYWYRQSLGQGPEFLIYFQGTGAADDSGLPNDRFFAVRPEGSVSTLKIQRTERGDSAVYLCASSKTGTVGETQYFGPGTRLLVL.

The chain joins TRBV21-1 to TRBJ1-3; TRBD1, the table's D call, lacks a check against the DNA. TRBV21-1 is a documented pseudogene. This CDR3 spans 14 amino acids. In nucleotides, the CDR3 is TGTGCCAGCAGCATAGACAAGTGGTGTAACACCATATATTTT. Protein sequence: CASSIDKWCNTIYF.

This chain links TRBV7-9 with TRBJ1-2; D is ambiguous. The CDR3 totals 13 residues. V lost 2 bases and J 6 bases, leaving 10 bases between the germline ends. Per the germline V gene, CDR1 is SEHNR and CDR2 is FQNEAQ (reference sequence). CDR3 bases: TGTGCCAGCAGCTTAAGCCACACGGATGGCTACACCTTC. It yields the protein CASSLSHTDGYTF. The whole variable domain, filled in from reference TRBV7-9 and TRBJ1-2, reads DTGVSQNPRHKITKRGQNVTFRCDPISEHNRLYWYRQTLGQGPEFLTYFQNEAQLEKSRLLSDRFSAERPKGSFSTLEIQRTEQGDSAMYLCASSLSHTDGYTFGSGTRLTVV.